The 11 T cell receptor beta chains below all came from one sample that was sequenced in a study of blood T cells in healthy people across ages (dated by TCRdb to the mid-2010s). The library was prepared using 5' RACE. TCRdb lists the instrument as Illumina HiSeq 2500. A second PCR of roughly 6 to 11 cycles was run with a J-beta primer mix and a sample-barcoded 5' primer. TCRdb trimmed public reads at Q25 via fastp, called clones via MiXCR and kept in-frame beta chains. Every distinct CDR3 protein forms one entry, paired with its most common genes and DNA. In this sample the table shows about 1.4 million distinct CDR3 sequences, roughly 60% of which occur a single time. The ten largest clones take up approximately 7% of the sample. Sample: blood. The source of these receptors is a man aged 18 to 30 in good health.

CDR3 sequence reads: CASSPQWTSGSTDTQYF. The CDR3 DNA reads as TGTGCCAGCTCACCACAGTGGACTAGCGGAAGCACAGATACGCAGTATTTT. The chain couples TRBV18 to TRBJ2-3; 10 bases agree with TRBD2. The CDR3 is 17 amino acids. The germline CDR1 and CDR2 sequences are KGHSH and LQKENI. The V segment lost 1 base and the J segment 0 bases; nucleotides outside the gene matches: 4.

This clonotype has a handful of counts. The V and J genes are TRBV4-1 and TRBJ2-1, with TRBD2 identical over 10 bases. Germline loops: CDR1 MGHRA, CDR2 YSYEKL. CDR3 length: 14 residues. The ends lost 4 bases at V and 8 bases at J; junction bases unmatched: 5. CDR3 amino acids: CASSPLAGVDEQFF. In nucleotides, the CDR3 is TGCGCCAGCAGCCCTCTAGCGGGAGTGGATGAGCAGTTCTTC.

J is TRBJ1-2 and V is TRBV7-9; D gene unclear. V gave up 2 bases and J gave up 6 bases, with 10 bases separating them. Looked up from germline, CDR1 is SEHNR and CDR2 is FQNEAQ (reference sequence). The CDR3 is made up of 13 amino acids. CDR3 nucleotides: TGTGCCAGCAGCTTACGGGCAGTAAATGGCTACACCTTC. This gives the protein CASSLRAVNGYTF.

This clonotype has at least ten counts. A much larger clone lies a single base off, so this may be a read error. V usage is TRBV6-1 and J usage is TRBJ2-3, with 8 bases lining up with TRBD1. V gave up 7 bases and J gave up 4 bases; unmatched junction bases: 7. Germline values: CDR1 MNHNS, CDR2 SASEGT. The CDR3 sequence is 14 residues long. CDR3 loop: CASTAGQDSDTQYF. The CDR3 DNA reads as TGTGCCAGCACTGCGGGACAGGATTCAGATACGCAGTATTTT.

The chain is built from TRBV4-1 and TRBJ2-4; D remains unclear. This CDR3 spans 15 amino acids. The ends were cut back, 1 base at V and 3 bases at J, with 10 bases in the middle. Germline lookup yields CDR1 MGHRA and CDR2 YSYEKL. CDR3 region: CASSQAWPSKNIQYF. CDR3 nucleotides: TGCGCCAGCAGCCAAGCGTGGCCCAGCAAAAACATTCAGTACTTC.

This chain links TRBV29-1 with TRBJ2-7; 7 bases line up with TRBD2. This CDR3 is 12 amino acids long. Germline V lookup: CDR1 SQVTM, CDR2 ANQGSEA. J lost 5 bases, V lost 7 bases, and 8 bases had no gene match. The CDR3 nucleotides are TGCAGCGCCTGGGAGGGCCTGAACGAGCAGTACTTC. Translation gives CSAWEGLNEQYF.

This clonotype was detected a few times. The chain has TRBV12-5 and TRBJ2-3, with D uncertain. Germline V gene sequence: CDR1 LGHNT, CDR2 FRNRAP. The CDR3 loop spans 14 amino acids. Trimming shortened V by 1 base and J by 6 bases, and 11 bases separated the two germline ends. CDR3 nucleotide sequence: TGTGCTAGTGGTTTGGGTACGGGTGGGGATACGCAGTATTTT. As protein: CASGLGTGGDTQYF. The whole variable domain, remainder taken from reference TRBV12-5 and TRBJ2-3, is DARVTQTPRHKVTEMGQEVTMRCQPILGHNTVFWYRQTMMQGLELLAYFRNRAPLDDSGMPKDRFSAEMPDATLATLKIQPSEPRDSAVYFCASGLGTGGDTQYFGPGTRLTVL.

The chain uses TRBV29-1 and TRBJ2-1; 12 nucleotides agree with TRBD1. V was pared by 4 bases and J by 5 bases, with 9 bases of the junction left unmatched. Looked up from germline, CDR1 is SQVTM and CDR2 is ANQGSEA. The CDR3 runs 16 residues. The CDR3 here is CSVGASGQGANNEQFF. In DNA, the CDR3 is TGCAGCGTTGGGGCCTCGGGACAGGGGGCTAACAATGAGCAGTTCTTC.

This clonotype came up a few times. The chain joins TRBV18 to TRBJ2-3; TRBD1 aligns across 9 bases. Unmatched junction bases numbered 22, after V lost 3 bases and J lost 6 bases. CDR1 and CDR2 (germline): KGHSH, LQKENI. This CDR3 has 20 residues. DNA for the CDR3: TGTGCCAGCTCACCCGGGACAGGGAAAGCCATTCAGGAAACTCAGGATACGCAGTATTTT. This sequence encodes CASSPGTGKAIQETQDTQYF.

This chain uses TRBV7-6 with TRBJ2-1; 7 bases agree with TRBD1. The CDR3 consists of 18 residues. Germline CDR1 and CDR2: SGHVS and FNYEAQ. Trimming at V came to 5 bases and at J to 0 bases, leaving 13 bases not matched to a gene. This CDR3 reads CASSLGVGRGSSYNEQFF. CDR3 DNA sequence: TGTGCCAGCAGCCTAGGGGTTGGCAGGGGGAGCTCCTACAATGAGCAGTTCTTC.

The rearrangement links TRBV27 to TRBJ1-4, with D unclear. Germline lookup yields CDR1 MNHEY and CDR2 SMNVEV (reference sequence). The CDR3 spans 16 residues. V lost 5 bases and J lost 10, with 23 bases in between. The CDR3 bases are TGTGCCAGCAGTCCCACCCAGCGAGGAACCTGGGGAAAACTGTTTTTT. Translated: CASSPTQRGTWGKLFF. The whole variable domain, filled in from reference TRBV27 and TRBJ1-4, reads EAQVTQNPRYLITVTGKKLTVTCSQNMNHEYMSWYRQDPGLGLRQIYYSMNVEVTDKGDVPEGYKVSRKEKRNFPLILESPSPNQTSLYFCASSPTQRGTWGKLFFGSGTQLSVL.